These T cell receptor beta chains were read from a single sample in a study of blood T cell repertoires in COVID-19. Measured with immunoSEQ multiplex PCR; TCRdb has only the in-frame clones, and not every one. Of 150,000 to 200,000 clones in the sample, roughly 84% were seen once. The sample taken for sequencing was PBMCs or T cells enriched from blood (not recorded which). The origin of the receptors is a woman in her twenties or thirties who had been exposed to COVID-19. Each CDR3 is given with its conserved first and last residue. Each record gives: J gene, D gene, clone size, V gene, CDR3 protein, CDR3 DNA. A D gene is named only where the DNA matches it firmly. Part of the rows lack a size; the others show once, few, many or a class for expanded clones.

>TRBJ1-5|.|.|TRBV2
CASSEATWRFNQPQHF
TGTGCCAGCAGTGAAGCGACGTGGAGGTTCAATCAGCCCCAGCATTTT
>TRBJ2-5|TRBD1|.|TRBV29-1
CSVLGKQGAGETQYF
TGCAGCGTTTTAGGGAAGCAGGGGGCCGGGGAGACCCAGTACTTC
>TRBJ2-2|TRBD2|once|TRBV27
CASSLFPGTSVIPGELFF
TGTGCCAGCAGTTTATTCCCCGGGACTAGCGTTATCCCCGGGGAGCTGTTTTTT
>TRBJ2-5|TRBD2|.|TRBV7-2
CASSLGLAGAQETQYF
TGTGCCAGCAGCTTAGGTTTAGCGGGGGCCCAAGAGACCCAGTACTTC
>TRBJ1-4|TRBD1|.|TRBV5-1
CASSLNGQGGEKLFF
TGCGCCAGCAGCTTGAACGGACAGGGAGGTGAAAAACTGTTTTTT
>TRBJ1-5|.|.|TRBV7-8
CASSLRTAANQPQHF
TGTGCCAGCAGCTTAAGGACAGCGGCAAATCAGCCCCAGCATTTT
>TRBJ2-7|.|.|TRBV7-2
CASSLGRGSYEQYF
TGTGCCAGCAGCTTGGGGCGGGGCTCCTACGAGCAGTACTTC
>TRBJ2-3|.|.|TRBV2
CASSDGVNTDTQYF
TGTGCCAGCAGCGACGGGGTCAACACAGATACGCAGTATTTT
>TRBJ2-1|.|.|TRBV4-1
CASSQGTVYNEQFF
TGCGCCAGCAGCCAAGGGACAGTCTACAATGAGCAGTTCTTC
>TRBJ1-2|.|.|TRBV10-3
CAISEGTGFDSENGYTF
TGTGCCATCAGTGAAGGAACCGGGTTTGACAGTGAAAATGGCTACACCTTC
>TRBJ1-1|TRBD1|.|TRBV30
CAWDKTGRTEAFF
TGTGCCTGGGACAAGACAGGGCGGACTGAAGCTTTCTTT
>TRBJ2-5|TRBD2|.|TRBV18
CASSRELADQKETQYF
TGTGCCAGCTCACGGGAGCTAGCGGACCAGAAAGAGACCCAGTACTTC
>TRBJ1-3|.|.|TRBV9
CASSVAGIGNTIYF
TGTGCCAGCAGCGTAGCAGGGATTGGAAACACCATATATTTT
>TRBJ1-3|.|.|TRBV5-1
CASSLGQDKNTIYF
TGCGCCAGCAGCTTGGGGCAGGACAAAAACACCATATATTTT
>TRBJ2-7|.|.|TRBV14
CASSQIPGSYEQYF
TGTGCCAGCAGCCAAATTCCGGGGTCCTACGAGCAGTACTTC
>TRBJ2-1|TRBD1|.|TRBV7-3
CASSGTGLLDEQFF
TGTGCCAGCAGCGGGACAGGGTTACTGGATGAGCAGTTCTTC
>TRBJ1-3|.|.|TRBV18
CASSPSEEISGNTIYF
TGTGCCAGCTCACCCTCTGAGGAGATCTCTGGAAACACCATATATTTT
>TRBJ1-6|TRBD1|.|TRBV7-9
CASSARGQGGSPLHF
TGTGCCAGCAGCGCCCGAGGACAGGGAGGTTCACCCCTCCACTTT
>TRBJ2-5|.|.|TRBV12-5
CASGIRAETQYF
TGTGCTAGTGGCATCAGAGCGGAGACCCAGTACTTC
>TRBJ1-6|.|.|TRBV19
CASTDSASPLHF
TGTGCCAGTACCGACAGCGCTTCACCCCTCCACTTT
>TRBJ1-6|TRBD1|.|TRBV3-1/TRBV3-2
CASSQDRGESPLHF
TGTGCCAGCAGCCAAGACAGGGGGGAATCACCCCTCCACTTT
>TRBJ1-6|.|.|TRBV4-1
CASSQGQAPPYNSPLHF
TGCGCCAGCAGCCAAGGACAGGCACCTCCCTATAATTCACCCCTCCACTTT
>TRBJ2-1|TRBD2|.|TRBV7-3
CASSFSGGDYNEQFF
TGTGCCAGCAGCTTCAGCGGGGGGGACTACAATGAGCAGTTCTTC
>TRBJ2-5|TRBD1|.|TRBV5-1
CASNGQGGSETQYF
TGCGCAAGCAATGGACAGGGAGGATCGGAGACCCAGTACTTC
>TRBJ2-3|TRBD2|.|TRBV7-8
CASSSEPGLDITDTQYF
TGTGCCAGCAGCTCAGAACCGGGACTAGACATCACAGATACGCAGTATTTT
>TRBJ1-6|TRBD1|.|TRBV15
CATRDRGNSPLHF
TGTGCCACCAGGGACAGGGGTAACTCACCCCTCCACTTT
>TRBJ1-1|TRBD1|.|TRBV6-5
CASRARTGMGTEAFF
TGTGCCAGCAGAGCCCGGACAGGGATGGGCACTGAAGCTTTCTTT
>TRBJ2-2|.|.|TRBV19
CASTTYSGELFF
TGTGCCAGTACTACCTACAGCGGGGAGCTGTTTTTT
>TRBJ2-7|.|few|TRBV6-2/TRBV6-3
CASSYSEVWPEQYF
TGTGCCAGCAGTTACTCGGAGGTTTGGCCGGAGCAGTACTTC
>TRBJ1-4|TRBD1|.|TRBV25-1
CASSEYRGRGGEKEKLFF
TGTGCCAGCAGTGAATATAGAGGTAGAGGGGGCGAAAAGGAAAAACTGTTTTTT
>TRBJ1-2|.|.|TRBV4-1
CASSQEHSGGGTSINGYTF
TGCGCCAGCAGCCAAGAGCATAGCGGGGGGGGGACGTCGATAAATGGCTACACCTTC
>TRBJ1-6|TRBD1|few|TRBV4-1
CASSPNQGALNSPLHF
TGCGCCAGCAGCCCAAATCAGGGGGCGCTCAATTCACCCCTCCACTTT
>TRBJ1-4|.|.|TRBV21-1
CASSKEVFCGVVGKKLFF
TGTGCCAGCAGCAAAGAAGTGTTCTGCGGGGTAGTAGGGAAAAAACTGTTTTTT
>TRBJ2-7|.|.|TRBV7-8
CASSFSWDLKTYEQYF
TGTGCCAGCAGCTTTTCCTGGGACTTGAAGACCTACGAGCAGTACTTC